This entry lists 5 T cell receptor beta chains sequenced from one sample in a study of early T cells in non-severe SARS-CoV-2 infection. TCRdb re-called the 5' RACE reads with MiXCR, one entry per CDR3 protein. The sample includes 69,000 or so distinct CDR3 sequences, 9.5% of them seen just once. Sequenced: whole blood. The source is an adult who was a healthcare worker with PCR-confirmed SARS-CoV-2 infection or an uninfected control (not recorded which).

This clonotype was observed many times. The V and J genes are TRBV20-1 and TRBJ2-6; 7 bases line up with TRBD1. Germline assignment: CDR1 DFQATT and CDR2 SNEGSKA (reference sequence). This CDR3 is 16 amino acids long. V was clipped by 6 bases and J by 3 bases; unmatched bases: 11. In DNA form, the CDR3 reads TGCAGTGCACAAAAGACAGGGTTAAGTGGGGCCAACGTCCTGACTTTC. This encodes CSAQKTGLSGANVLTF.

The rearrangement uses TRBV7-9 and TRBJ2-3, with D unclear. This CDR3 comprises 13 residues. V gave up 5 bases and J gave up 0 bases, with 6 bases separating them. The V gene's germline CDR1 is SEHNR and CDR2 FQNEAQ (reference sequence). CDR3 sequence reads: CASSTFSTDTQYF. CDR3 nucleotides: TGTGCCAGCAGCACCTTCAGCACAGATACGCAGTATTTT.

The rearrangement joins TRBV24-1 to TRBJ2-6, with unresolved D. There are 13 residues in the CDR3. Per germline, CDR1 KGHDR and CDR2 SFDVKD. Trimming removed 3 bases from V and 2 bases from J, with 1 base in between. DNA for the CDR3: TGTGCCACCAGTGATCCTGGGGCCAACGTCCTGACTTTC. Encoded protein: CATSDPGANVLTF.

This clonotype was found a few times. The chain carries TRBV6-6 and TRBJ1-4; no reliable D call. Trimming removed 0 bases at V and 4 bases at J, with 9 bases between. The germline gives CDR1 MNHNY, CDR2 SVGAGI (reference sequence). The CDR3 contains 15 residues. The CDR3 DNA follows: TGTGCCAGCAGTTACTCGTCGGGAATTAATGAAAAACTGTTTTTT. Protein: CASSYSSGINEKLFF.

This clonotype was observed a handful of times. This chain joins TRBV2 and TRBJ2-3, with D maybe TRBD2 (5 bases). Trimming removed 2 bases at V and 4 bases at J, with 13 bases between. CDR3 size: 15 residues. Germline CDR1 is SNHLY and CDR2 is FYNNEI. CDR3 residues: CASSEYGIPADTQYF. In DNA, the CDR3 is TGTGCCAGCAGTGAATACGGGATTCCGGCAGATACGCAGTATTTT.